Below, 29 T cell receptor beta chains from the same sample are listed, as sequenced in a study of T cells after yellow fever vaccination. Using its own MiXCR run on the 5' RACE reads, TCRdb lists one record per CDR3 protein. The top ten clones hold roughly 16% of a sample with roughly 520,000 distinct CDR3 sequences, roughly 22% of them seen once. Sample: PBMCs, taken less than 25 days after the first yellow fever vaccination. These TCRs come from a man aged 18 to 29 who received the YFV17D yellow fever vaccine.

This clonotype appeared many times. The chain combines TRBV14 with TRBJ2-3; D remains unclear. V was shortened by 4 bases and J by 6 bases, with 11 bases between the two germline ends. CDR1 and CDR2 (germline): SGHDN, FVKESK. The CDR3 has 13 amino acids. The CDR3 DNA follows: TGTGCCAGCAGCCCTTCGTACCGGGATACGCAGTATTTT. Protein sequence: CASSPSYRDTQYF.

The V call is TRBV15, the J call TRBJ2-2; 7 nucleotides agree with TRBD1. Germline V gene data show CDR1 as LNHNV and CDR2 as YYDKDF (reference sequence). The J segment lost 2 bases and the V segment lost 5 bases, leaving 8 bases of the junction unmatched. CDR3 length: 16 amino acids. CDR3 protein: CATSPGQTVNTGELFF. The CDR3 DNA is TGTGCCACCAGCCCGGGACAGACAGTTAACACCGGGGAGCTGTTTTTT.

This clonotype showed up just a few times. The rearrangement uses TRBV9 and TRBJ2-2; 7 bases line up with TRBD2. Germline V gene data show CDR1 as SGDLS and CDR2 as YYNGEE. The CDR3 sequence is 18 residues long. V shed 4 bases, J shed 4 bases, and the junction held 16 bases outside the gene matches. CDR3 bases: TGTGCCAGCAGCTTGAAGGGTAGCGGGTCCGTTTTCACCGGGGAGCTGTTTTTT. Translating it yields CASSLKGSGSVFTGELFF. Variable domain in full (rest from reference TRBV9 and TRBJ2-2): DSGVTQTPKHLITATGQRVTLRCSPRSGDLSVYWYQQSLDQGLQFLIQYYNGEERAKGNILERFSAQQFPDLHSELNLSSLELGDSALYFCASSLKGSGSVFTGELFFGEGSRLTVL.

This clonotype was seen more than once but under ten times. The V and J genes are TRBV12-3 or TRBV12-4 and TRBJ1-1; D is unclear. This CDR3 has 14 residues. Trimming stripped 3 bases from V and 7 bases from J, with 15 bases between. CDR3 residues: CASSFDGTAHEAFF. DNA of the CDR3: TGTGCCAGCAGTTTCGACGGAACAGCCCATGAAGCTTTCTTT.

The chain has TRBV6-4 and TRBJ2-7; 7 positions agree with TRBD1. This CDR3 contains 15 residues. After removal of 4 bases from V and 3 bases from J, the junction contained 9 bases not matched to a gene. Germline CDR1 and CDR2: MRHNA and SNTAGT. CDR3 bases: TGTGCCAGCAGTGCTCGTCGGGACAGCCGCTACGAGCAGTACTTC. Its protein product is CASSARRDSRYEQYF.

This clonotype was seen a few times. The chain employs TRBV10-3 and TRBJ2-3, with TRBD2 matching 13 bases. CDR1 ENHRY and CDR2 SYGVKD come from the germline V gene. Trimming at V came to 10 bases and at J to 4 bases, leaving 8 bases not matched to a gene. The CDR3 is made up of 15 amino acids. CDR3 DNA sequence: TGTGCCACCAGGACTAGCGGGGGACTTGCAGATACGCAGTATTTT. Protein: CATRTSGGLADTQYF.

CDR3 amino acids: CASISGDNYEQYF. The CDR3 bases are TGCGCCAGCATCTCGGGGGATAACTACGAGCAGTACTTC. The V and J genes are TRBV10-2 and TRBJ2-7; D perhaps matches TRBD2 (6 bases). This CDR3 comprises 13 residues. Trimming left V 7 bases short and J 3 bases short, with 13 bases between. CDR1 is WSHSY and CDR2 is SAAADI in the germline V gene.

This clonotype was found once. The V call is TRBV7-9, the J call TRBJ2-3; the D gene is possibly TRBD2 (6 bases). V was pared by 7 bases and J by 0 bases, with 11 bases between. This CDR3 has 14 residues. Germline V gene data show CDR1 as SEHNR and CDR2 as FQNEAQ (reference sequence). The CDR3 DNA reads TGTGCCAGCATCCCCGGGACTAGCACAGATACGCAGTATTTT. Translating gives CASIPGTSTDTQYF.

There are a few counts of this clonotype. The J gene is TRBJ1-1, the V gene TRBV3-1; D remains ambiguous. The length of the CDR3 is 14 residues. Per the germline V gene, CDR1 is LGHDT and CDR2 is YNNKEL (reference sequence). V was shortened by 1 base and J by 1 base, with 7 bases between the two germline ends. The CDR3 sequence is CASSQVPANTEAFF. CDR3 DNA sequence: TGTGCCAGCAGCCAAGTTCCGGCGAACACTGAAGCTTTCTTT.

The V gene is TRBV20-1, the J gene TRBJ1-6; tentative D call: TRBD1 (5 bases). Germline assignment: CDR1 DFQATT and CDR2 SNEGSKA (reference sequence). The CDR3 runs to 11 residues. The V and J ends lost 0 bases and 18 bases respectively, with 12 bases between them. In DNA, the CDR3 is TGCAGTGCTAGAGATCGGGGACCTGCCCACTTT. Translating it yields CSARDRGPAHF.

This clonotype was counted only a few times. The chain combines TRBV12-3 or TRBV12-4 with TRBJ2-1; 11 bases map to TRBD2. The CDR3 has 15 residues. V lost 6 bases and J lost 5; bases outside the gene matches: 6. The CDR3 sequence is CASRRLAGTDNEQFF. CDR3 nucleotide sequence: TGTGCCAGCAGGAGACTAGCGGGGACGGACAATGAGCAGTTCTTC.

The CDR3 DNA reads TGTGCCAGCAGTTACGATTCGGGGGAAGAGACCCAGTACTTC. Translated: CASSYDSGEETQYF. The rearrangement uses TRBV6-5 and TRBJ2-5; TRBD2 might be the D (6 bases). The germline V gene encodes CDR1 MNHEY and CDR2 SVGAGI. The length of the CDR3 is 14 residues. Trimming stripped 2 bases from V and 3 bases from J, with 10 bases between.

This clonotype has a handful of counts. The chain links TRBV10-3 to TRBJ2-2; D call uncertain. CDR1 and CDR2 (germline): ENHRY, SYGVKD. CDR3 length: 11 residues. V lost 6 bases and J 7 bases, leaving 6 bases between the germline ends. The CDR3 DNA reads TGTGCCATCAGAACCAACGGGGAGCTGTTTTTT. It codes for CAIRTNGELFF.

The DNA for the CDR3 is TGTGCCAGCAGCCCACGACTAGCGTCCCCCTACGAGCAGTACTTC. It encodes CASSPRLASPYEQYF. The chain joins TRBV7-8 to TRBJ2-7; 8 positions match TRBD2. The CDR3 is 15 residues long. Germline CDR1 SGHVS, CDR2 FQNEAQ. V gave up 5 bases and J gave up 2 bases; unmatched junction bases: 8.

The rearrangement joins TRBV7-9 to TRBJ2-1; possibly TRBD2 for D (6 bases). V was pared by 1 base and J by 5 bases, with 12 bases between. In germline, CDR1 is SEHNR, CDR2 FQNEAQ (reference sequence). The length of the CDR3 is 15 residues. This chain's CDR3 is CASSLGGSGHNEQFF. The CDR3 DNA sequence: TGTGCCAGCAGCTTAGGGGGTAGCGGACACAATGAGCAGTTCTTC.

This clonotype has more than one count but fewer than ten. The chain has TRBV5-6 and TRBJ2-7; TRBD1 matches 12 bases. Germline values: CDR1 SGHDT, CDR2 YYEEEE. This CDR3 has 11 residues. Written as DNA, the CDR3 is TGTGCCAGCAGCTCGGGGACAGGGGGCTCCGTC. Protein: CASSSGTGGSV.

This clonotype has just a few counts. This chain joins TRBV9 and TRBJ2-1; a weak D match, TRBD1 (5 bases). V lost 0 bases and J 3 bases, leaving 10 bases between the germline ends. The CDR3 spans 15 residues. Germline V gene lookup returns CDR1 SGDLS and CDR2 YYNGEE. The CDR3 protein is CASSVDPGNYNEQFF. The CDR3 coding sequence is TGTGCCAGCAGCGTAGACCCAGGGAACTACAATGAGCAGTTCTTC.

The gene calls are TRBV3-1 and TRBJ1-2, with 9 bases identical to TRBD1. V trimming: 5 bases; J trimming: 5 bases; junction bases outside the gene matches: 6. The CDR3 has 14 residues. The germline V gene has CDR1 LGHDT and CDR2 YNNKEL (reference sequence). CDR3 protein: CASSFGTGIYGYTF. The CDR3 bases are TGTGCCAGCAGCTTCGGGACAGGGATTTATGGCTACACCTTC.

This clonotype has more than one count but fewer than ten. V usage is TRBV5-1 and J usage is TRBJ2-7; no firm D call. Per germline, CDR1 SGHRS and CDR2 YFSETQ. V lost 4 bases to trimming and J lost 0 bases, with 8 bases between them. The CDR3 extends over 13 amino acids. DNA for the CDR3: TGCGCCAGCAGCGACCGAGTCTCCTACGAGCAGTACTTC. As protein: CASSDRVSYEQYF. Filled out from reference TRBV5-1 and TRBJ2-7, the complete variable domain reads KAGVTQTPRYLIKTRGQQVTLSCSPISGHRSVSWYQQTPGQGLQFLFEYFSETQRNKGNFPGRFSGRQFSNSRSEMNVSTLELGDSALYLCASSDRVSYEQYFGPGTRLTVT.

The rearrangement uses TRBV4-3 and TRBJ2-1, with D possibly TRBD2 on 5 matching bases. The CDR3 length is 15 residues. Per germline, CDR1 LGHNA and CDR2 YSLEER. The V end lost 1 base, the J end lost 0 bases, and 7 bases lay between the germline ends. CDR3 amino acids: CASSQASRSYNEQFF. CDR3 DNA sequence: TGCGCCAGCAGCCAAGCTAGCCGCTCCTACAATGAGCAGTTCTTC.

This clonotype was seen only a few times. The genes are TRBV30 and TRBJ2-3, with D possibly TRBD2 on 7 matching bases. V lost 6 bases and J 6 bases, leaving 10 bases between the germline ends. The CDR3 consists of 11 residues. CDR1 is GTSNPN and CDR2 is SVGIG in the germline V gene (reference sequence). CDR3 sequence: CACGGLDTQYF. The CDR3 DNA reads as TGTGCCTGCGGGGGGCTGGATACGCAGTATTTT.

Written as DNA, the CDR3 is TGTGCCAGCAGCCCACGGGGCTATCCAGATACGCAGTATTTT. This gives the protein CASSPRGYPDTQYF. The rearrangement uses TRBV7-2 and TRBJ2-3; D possibly matches TRBD1 or TRBD2 (5 bases each). The CDR3 totals 14 residues. Germline loops: CDR1 SGHTA, CDR2 FQGNSA. Trimming took off 5 bases at V and 4 bases at J, with 13 bases between the two ends.

This clonotype was recorded a few times. The gene calls are TRBV9 and TRBJ2-2; 14 bases match TRBD2. Trimming removed 0 bases from V and 7 bases from J; junction bases left unmatched: 5. The CDR3 is 17 residues long. Germline CDR1 SGDLS, CDR2 YYNGEE. The CDR3 loop reads CASSVAPTSGGGGELFF. The DNA of the CDR3 is TGTGCCAGCAGCGTAGCGCCGACTAGCGGGGGGGGCGGGGAGCTGTTTTTT.

CDR3 region: CASRPPGSPYEQYV. In DNA, the CDR3 is TGTGCCAGCAGGCCCCCGGGCAGTCCCTACGAGCAGTACGTC. The chain uses TRBV6-2 or TRBV6-3 and TRBJ2-7; D ambiguous. CDR1 MNHEY and CDR2 SVGEGT come from the germline V gene. The V and J ends lost 6 bases and 2 bases respectively, with 14 bases between them. The CDR3 covers 14 residues.

The chain is built from TRBV10-3 and TRBJ2-3; 9 bases fit TRBD2. Germline V gene data show CDR1 as ENHRY and CDR2 as SYGVKD. V lost 2 bases and J lost 1; bases outside the gene matches: 4. There are 16 residues in the CDR3. In DNA, the CDR3 is TGTGCCATCAGTGAGACCCGACTAGCGGGCACAGATACGCAGTATTTT. Translation gives CAISETRLAGTDTQYF.

The chain joins TRBV2 to TRBJ2-3; 8 bases match TRBD2. Germline-derived CDR1 and CDR2 are SNHLY and FYNNEI. Trimming removed 4 bases from V and 9 bases from J; junction bases left unmatched: 12. The CDR3 has 15 amino acids. The CDR3 nucleotides are TGTGCCAGCAGTGCCAGGCGGGGGGCCTCCTGGACGCAGTATTTT. Its protein is CASSARRGASWTQYF.

There are a few counts of this clonotype. V is TRBV5-7 and J is TRBJ2-2, with D perhaps TRBD1 (6 bases). TRBV5-7 is sorted into the ORF group, with uncertain function. V was cut by 2 bases and J by 1 base, with 15 bases left in between. This CDR3 has 17 amino acids. The CDR3: CASSFPNSDRNTGELFF. The CDR3 nucleotides are TGTGCCAGCAGCTTCCCCAACTCGGACAGGAACACCGGGGAGCTGTTTTTT.

The genes are TRBV12-3 or TRBV12-4 and TRBJ2-1, with a weak D call TRBD2 (6 bases). Trimming took 5 bases from V and 0 from J, leaving 23 bases between them. The CDR3 contains 19 residues. In nucleotides, the CDR3 is TGTGCCAGCAGTCCCGTGCTACCGTTGCGGGGTAACTCCTACAATGAGCAGTTCTTC. As protein: CASSPVLPLRGNSYNEQFF.

In its sample, this clonotype was seen a few times. The rearrangement uses TRBV12-3 or TRBV12-4 and TRBJ1-1, with 9 bases that match TRBD1. V shed 6 bases and J 8 bases; nucleotides not matched to a gene: 4. The CDR3 contains 12 residues. CDR3 sequence (DNA): TGTGCCAGCAGCCCCGGGACAGGGGAAGCTTTCTTT. Translated, it gives CASSPGTGEAFF.